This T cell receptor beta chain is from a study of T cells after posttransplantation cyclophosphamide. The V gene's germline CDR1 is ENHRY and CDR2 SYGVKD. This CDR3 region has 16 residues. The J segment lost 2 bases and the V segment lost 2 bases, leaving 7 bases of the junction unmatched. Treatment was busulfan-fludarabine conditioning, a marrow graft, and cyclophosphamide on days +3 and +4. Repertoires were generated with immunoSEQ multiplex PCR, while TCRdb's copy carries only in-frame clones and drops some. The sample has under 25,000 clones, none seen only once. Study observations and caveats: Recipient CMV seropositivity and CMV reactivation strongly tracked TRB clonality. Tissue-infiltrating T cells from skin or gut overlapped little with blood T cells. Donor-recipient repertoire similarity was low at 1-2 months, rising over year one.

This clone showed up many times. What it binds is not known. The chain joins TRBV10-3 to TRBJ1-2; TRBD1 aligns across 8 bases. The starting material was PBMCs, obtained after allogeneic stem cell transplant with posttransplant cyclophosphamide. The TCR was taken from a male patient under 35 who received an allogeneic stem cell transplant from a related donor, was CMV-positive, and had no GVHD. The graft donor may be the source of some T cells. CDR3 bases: TGTGCCATCAGTGAGCGAGTTCAGGGGGCCAACTATGGCTACACCTTC. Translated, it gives CAISERVQGANYGYTF.